The next 5 T cell receptor beta chains were all read from a single sample in a study of T cell responses to AZD1222 COVID-19 vaccine. TCRdb's copy holds only in-frame clones and misses some; the assay was immunoSEQ multiplex PCR. The sample records 140,000 or so clones, 89% being singletons. Sequenced here: peripheral blood, sampled on day 0 of AZD1222 vaccination. The source of these receptors is an adult in good health.

V gene TRBV19 combines with J gene TRBJ1-5; D ambiguous. V lost 5 bases to trimming and J lost 6 bases, with 11 bases between them. The CDR3 loop spans 13 amino acids. CDR1 is LNHDA and CDR2 is SQIVND in the germline V gene (reference sequence). Here the CDR3 reads CASSLTYGQPQHF. Here the CDR3 DNA reads TGTGCCAGTAGTTTGACCTACGGTCAGCCCCAGCATTTT.

This clone was recorded once. V usage is TRBV19 and J usage is TRBJ2-7; D perhaps matches TRBD2 (6 bases). With 3 bases removed from V and 6 bases from J, the gap between germline ends came to 18 bases. Germline CDR1 is LNHDA and CDR2 is SQIVND (reference sequence). CDR3 length: 15 amino acids. CDR3 sequence: CASSMVGGLVTEQYF. Here the CDR3 DNA reads TGTGCCAGTAGTATGGTCGGGGGTCTGGTAACCGAGCAGTACTTC.

The chain has TRBV5-1 and TRBJ2-5; D is unresolved. This CDR3 has 13 amino acids. CDR1 and CDR2 from the germline V gene are SGHRS and YFSETQ. Trimming pared 0 bases from V and 2 bases from J, leaving 5 bases between. The DNA for the CDR3 is TGCGCCAGCAGCTTGGGGCAGCAAGAGACCCAGTACTTC. It is translated as CASSLGQQETQYF.

V and J are TRBV7-9 and TRBJ2-7; perhaps TRBD2 as D (6 bases). The CDR3 has 15 amino acids. V lost 6 bases and J lost 5, with 20 bases in between. Germline values: CDR1 SEHNR, CDR2 FQNEAQ (reference sequence). CDR3 protein: CASSSGQGRRDEQYF. The CDR3 nucleotides read TGTGCCAGCAGTTCGGGGCAGGGAAGGAGGGACGAGCAGTACTTC.

The chain recombines TRBV19 with TRBJ1-1; TRBD1 might be the D (5 bases). From germline, CDR1 is LNHDA and CDR2 SQIVND (reference sequence). This CDR3 comprises 16 residues. The V end lost 5 bases, the J end lost 3 bases, and 19 bases lay between the germline ends. CDR3 protein: CASSPPDYGADTEAFF. The CDR3 DNA follows: TGTGCCAGTAGTCCGCCGGATTACGGGGCGGACACTGAAGCTTTCTTT.